These T cell receptor beta chains were read from a single sample in a study of T cells after yellow fever vaccination. TCRdb reprocessed the 5' RACE reads via MiXCR and lists one record per CDR3 protein. The profile shows 500,000 to 650,000 distinct CDR3 sequences, approximately 15% of them singletons. The material sequenced was PBMCs, taken on the day of the yellow fever booster vaccination. Receptor source: a man aged 30-40 years who received the YFV17D yellow fever vaccine. Both conserved end residues are part of each CDR3. The D gene is left open where the match is weak. The size of a clone is reported for some rows only, either as once, few or many, or as a class for expanded clones.

d_gene	j_gene	abundance	len	v_gene	CDR3aa	CDR3nt
.	TRBJ1-2	.	15	TRBV11-2	CASSLEGLWNYGYTF	TGTGCCAGCAGCTTAGAGGGGTTATGGAACTATGGCTACACCTTC
.	TRBJ2-1	few	17	TRBV7-2	CASSFVEGTPYYNEQFF	TGTGCCAGCAGCTTTGTAGAGGGCACCCCGTATTACAATGAGCAGTTCTTC
.	TRBJ2-7	once	14	TRBV25-1	CASSARRVSYEQYF	TGTGCCAGCAGTGCCCGAAGAGTTTCCTACGAGCAGTACTTC
.	TRBJ1-3	many	13	TRBV29-1	CSVGDGSGNTIYF	TGCAGCGTTGGAGACGGCTCTGGAAACACCATATATTTT
TRBD1	TRBJ1-6	few	13	TRBV29-1	CSVQTGTHSPLHF	TGCAGCGTGCAGACAGGGACCCATTCACCCCTCCACTTT
TRBD2	TRBJ2-7	.	15	TRBV28	CASSPKPGGAAEQYF	TGTGCCAGCAGTCCCAAACCGGGAGGTGCAGCCGAGCAGTACTTC
TRBD2	TRBJ2-2	few	16	TRBV5-1	CASSTGRIANTGELFF	TGCGCCAGCAGCACCGGGAGGATTGCGAACACCGGGGAGCTGTTTTTT
TRBD2	TRBJ2-1	few	14	TRBV9	CASSIEVAGNEQFF	TGTGCCAGCAGCATCGAAGTAGCGGGGAATGAGCAGTTCTTC
.	TRBJ2-7	few	17	TRBV27	CASNTRPGNSLTYEQYF	TGTGCCAGCAACACCCGTCCGGGAAACAGCCTGACCTACGAGCAGTACTTC
TRBD2	TRBJ2-5	.	16	TRBV27	CASSFGTSGTTETQYF	TGTGCCAGCAGTTTTGGGACTAGCGGGACCACGGAGACCCAGTACTTC
TRBD2	TRBJ2-7	.	16	TRBV10-2	CASSEPRGGRIGEQYF	TGCGCCAGCAGTGAGCCGCGGGGCGGGAGAATCGGCGAGCAGTACTTC
TRBD1	TRBJ2-3	.	15	TRBV7-2	CASSLSYRGSDTQYF	TGTGCCAGCAGCTTAAGCTACAGGGGCTCAGATACGCAGTATTTT
.	TRBJ1-3	few	16	TRBV12-3/TRBV12-4	CASRGGVAQSGNTIYF	TGTGCCAGCAGGGGAGGGGTGGCCCAATCTGGAAACACCATATATTTT
TRBD2	TRBJ2-1	many	17	TRBV4-2	CASSQEGGLAEYNEQFF	TGTGCCAGCAGCCAAGAGGGGGGACTAGCGGAATACAATGAGCAGTTCTTC
.	TRBJ1-2	few	14	TRBV27	CASPKGEPNWGYTF	TGTGCCAGCCCAAAGGGCGAACCCAACTGGGGCTACACCTTC
TRBD1	TRBJ2-5	few	12	TRBV29-1	CSGDRGQETQYF	TGCAGCGGGGACAGGGGACAAGAGACCCAGTACTTC
.	TRBJ2-7	.	11	TRBV20-1	CSATEKREQYF	TGCAGTGCTACTGAGAAGCGCGAGCAGTACTTC
TRBD2	TRBJ2-1	.	17	TRBV7-2	CASSQRGLAGVRDEQFF	TGTGCCAGCAGCCAACGGGGACTAGCGGGAGTGAGGGATGAGCAGTTCTTC
.	TRBJ2-3	.	12	TRBV19	CASSSRVDTQYF	TGTGCCAGTAGTTCTAGGGTCGATACGCAGTATTTT
.	TRBJ2-5	.	16	TRBV21-1	CASSAPDSTDQETQYF	TGTGCCAGCAGCGCCCCAGACAGTACGGACCAAGAGACCCAGTACTTC
.	TRBJ1-3	.	12	TRBV14	CASSQHGNTIYF	TGTGCCAGCAGCCAACATGGAAACACCATATATTTT
TRBD2	TRBJ2-3	.	13	TRBV6-1	CASRSAGEDTQYF	TGTGCCAGCAGATCAGCGGGAGAAGATACGCAGTATTTT
.	TRBJ2-7	few	14	TRBV15	CATSTAGASPKQYF	TGTGCCACCAGCACCGCTGGGGCTAGCCCCAAGCAGTACTTC
.	TRBJ2-1	.	14	TRBV21-1	CASSAGGSGNEQFF	TGTGCCAGCTCCGCTGGCGGGAGCGGGAATGAGCAGTTCTTC
TRBD2	TRBJ2-2	few	16	TRBV5-4	CASSFSTSGRRGELFF	TGTGCCAGCAGCTTTTCGACTAGCGGGAGGCGCGGGGAGCTGTTTTTT
.	TRBJ2-1	few	13	TRBV6-5	CASSYSLNNEQFF	TGTGCCAGCAGTTACTCTCTCAACAATGAGCAGTTCTTC
TRBD2	TRBJ2-1	.	20	TRBV3-1	CASSQVAGEVLAGDPNEQFF	TGTGCCAGCAGCCAAGTCGCGGGGGAGGTACTAGCGGGAGATCCCAATGAGCAGTTCTTC
TRBD2	TRBJ2-5	.	15	TRBV27	CATKAGARLQETQYF	TGTGCCACGAAAGCGGGGGCCCGACTACAAGAGACCCAGTACTTC
.	TRBJ2-3	few	16	TRBV20-1	CSARDALAPSTDTQYF	TGCAGTGCTAGAGATGCTCTAGCCCCTAGCACAGATACGCAGTATTTT
.	TRBJ2-4	few	13	TRBV27	CASSSGLPNAQYF	TGTGCCAGCAGCTCAGGGTTACCGAACGCTCAGTACTTC
TRBD2	TRBJ2-1	.	14	TRBV20-1	CSGMTSGIYNEQFF	TGCAGTGGTATGACTAGCGGGATCTACAATGAGCAGTTCTTC
.	TRBJ2-3	few	15	TRBV7-2	CASSLADLARDTQYF	TGTGCCAGCAGCTTAGCTGACCTAGCGCGAGATACGCAGTATTTT
.	TRBJ1-1	.	14	TRBV5-5	CASSFAYDYTEAFF	TGTGCCAGCAGCTTTGCCTACGACTACACTGAAGCTTTCTTT
.	TRBJ1-4	.	12	TRBV29-1	CSVEAQGEKLFF	TGCAGCGTTGAAGCACAGGGTGAAAAACTGTTTTTT
TRBD2	TRBJ2-7	.	15	TRBV29-1	CSVEDRSGRAYEQYF	TGCAGCGTTGAAGATCGGAGCGGGAGGGCCTACGAGCAGTACTTC
.	TRBJ2-7	few	13	TRBV12-3/TRBV12-4	CASSGQGQPEQYF	TGTGCCAGCAGCGGACAAGGACAGCCAGAGCAGTACTTC
TRBD2	TRBJ2-7	many	18	TRBV19	CASSTKGLAGGLVYEQYF	TGTGCCAGTAGCACCAAGGGACTAGCGGGAGGTTTGGTCTACGAGCAGTACTTC
.	TRBJ1-1	few	14	TRBV19	CASKNKGVNTEAFF	TGTGCCAGTAAAAACAAAGGGGTGAACACTGAAGCTTTCTTT
.	TRBJ1-2	many	12	TRBV20-1	CSGTGGTYGYTF	TGCAGTGGGACGGGCGGAACCTATGGCTACACCTTC
.	TRBJ2-7	few	14	TRBV29-1	CSVSVGERGYEQYF	TGCAGCGTTTCGGTAGGGGAAAGGGGCTACGAGCAGTACTTC
.	TRBJ1-1	.	13	TRBV6-1	CASKETWETEAFF	TGTGCCAGCAAGGAGACTTGGGAGACTGAAGCTTTCTTT
.	TRBJ1-1	.	17	TRBV5-6	CASSLVVARVTRTEAFF	TGTGCCAGCAGCTTGGTGGTTGCGAGGGTAACGAGAACTGAAGCTTTCTTT
.	TRBJ2-1	.	15	TRBV6-2/TRBV6-3	CASSFRREKPNEQFF	TGTGCCAGCAGTTTCAGACGGGAGAAACCCAATGAGCAGTTCTTC
TRBD2	TRBJ2-1	.	16	TRBV20-1	CSARERGLAGVKEQFF	TGCAGTGCTAGAGAACGGGGACTAGCGGGAGTTAAGGAGCAGTTCTTC
.	TRBJ2-1	few	13	TRBV7-6	CASTPGLASEQFF	TGTGCCAGCACCCCCGGGTTAGCTAGTGAGCAGTTCTTC
.	TRBJ2-7	.	12	TRBV6-5	CASSANGGEQYF	TGTGCCAGCAGTGCTAATGGGGGCGAGCAGTACTTC
.	TRBJ2-3	.	17	TRBV7-2	CASSLNGVSVGTDTQYF	TGTGCCAGCAGCTTAAACGGGGTTAGTGTTGGAACAGATACGCAGTATTTT
TRBD1	TRBJ2-2	few	18	TRBV9	CASSPQGTGGPNTGELFF	TGTGCCAGCAGCCCCCAAGGAACAGGGGGCCCCAACACCGGGGAGCTGTTTTTT
TRBD2	TRBJ2-1	.	19	TRBV14	CASSQDSSTSGLSYNEQFF	TGTGCCAGCAGCCAAGATTCGTCGACTAGCGGCCTCTCCTACAATGAGCAGTTCTTC
.	TRBJ2-7	few	13	TRBV20-1	CSARPSGLREQYF	TGCAGTGCCCGTCCGTCTGGCCTACGAGAGCAGTACTTC